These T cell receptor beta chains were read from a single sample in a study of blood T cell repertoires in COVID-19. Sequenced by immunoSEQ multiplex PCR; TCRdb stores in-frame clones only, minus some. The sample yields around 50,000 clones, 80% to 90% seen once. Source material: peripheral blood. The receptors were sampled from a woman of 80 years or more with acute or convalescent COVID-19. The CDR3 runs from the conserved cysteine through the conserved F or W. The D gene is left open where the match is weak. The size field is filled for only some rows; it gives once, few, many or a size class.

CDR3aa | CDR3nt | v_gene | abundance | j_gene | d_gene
CASRDSERCNYGYTF | TGCGCCAGTCGGGACAGTGAAAGGTGTAACTATGGCTACACCTTC | TRBV10-1 | . | TRBJ1-2 | TRBD1
CASSYGQGENTF | TGTGCCAGCAGCTATGGACAGGGAGAAAACACCTTC | TRBV5-5 | . | TRBJ1-2 | TRBD1
CSVDLGQGVAYNEQFF | TGCAGCGTCGACCTTGGACAGGGGGTAGCCTACAATGAGCAGTTCTTC | TRBV29-1 | . | TRBJ2-1 | TRBD1
CASSLLSTGGTEAFF | TGCGCCAGCAGCTTGTTAAGTACAGGGGGGACTGAAGCTTTCTTT | TRBV5-1 | many | TRBJ1-1 | TRBD1
CASSGLPPNYGYTF | TGTGCCAGCAGTGGACTCCCTCCTAACTATGGCTACACCTTC | TRBV25-1 | . | TRBJ1-2 | .
CASSELGGEPQHF | TGTGCCAGCAGTGAACTTGGAGGGGAGCCCCAGCATTTT | TRBV2 | . | TRBJ1-5 | .
CASSLFGEGTGELFF | TGTGCCAGCAGCTTATTTGGGGAGGGCACCGGGGAGCTGTTTTTT | TRBV7-2 | . | TRBJ2-2 | TRBD2
CASSPRTGGDTEAFF | TGTGCCAGCTCACCACGAACAGGGGGTGACACTGAAGCTTTCTTT | TRBV18 | . | TRBJ1-1 | TRBD1
CSVYRGSGNTIYF | TGCAGCGTTTACAGGGGCTCTGGAAACACCATATATTTT | TRBV29-1 | . | TRBJ1-3 | TRBD1
CASSDDPAVF | TGTGCCAGCAGTGACGACCCCGCGGTTTTT | TRBV6-1 | . | TRBJ2-3 | .
CASSLEADSRTQYF | TGTGCCAGCAGCTTAGAGGCGGACTCACGGACCCAGTACTTC | TRBV7-8 | once | TRBJ2-5 | .
CASSTDRVHNSPLHF | TGTGCCAGCAGCACGGACAGGGTCCATAATTCACCCCTCCACTTT | TRBV5-4 | . | TRBJ1-6 | TRBD1
CASSVPGGDTEAFF | TGTGCCAGCAGCGTCCCGGGAGGGGACACTGAAGCTTTCTTT | TRBV7-9 | . | TRBJ1-1 | .
CASSYEINTGELFF | TGTGCCAGCAGTTACGAGATTAACACCGGGGAGCTGTTTTTT | TRBV6-5 | . | TRBJ2-2 | .
CASSERGPNTEAFF | TGTGCCAGCAGTGAGAGGGGGCCGAACACTGAAGCTTTCTTT | TRBV2 | . | TRBJ1-1 | TRBD1
CASSLFTSGQETQYF | TGTGCCAGCAGCTTATTTACTAGCGGCCAAGAGACCCAGTACTTC | TRBV7-2 | . | TRBJ2-5 | TRBD2
CASSQESIQSYTF | TGTGCCAGCAGCCAAGAGTCCATTCAAAGCTACACCTTC | TRBV3-1/TRBV3-2 | few | TRBJ1-2 | .
CASSLSAGGTEAFF | TGTGCCAGCAGTTTATCGGCGGGGGGCACTGAAGCTTTCTTT | TRBV27 | . | TRBJ1-1 | .
CASSGQGAVNTGELFF | TGTGCCAGCAGTGGACAGGGGGCGGTCAACACCGGGGAGCTGTTTTTT | TRBV6-1 | . | TRBJ2-2 | TRBD1
CASSVDGSNQPQHF | TGTGCCAGCAGCGTGGACGGTAGCAATCAGCCCCAGCATTTT | TRBV5-8 | . | TRBJ1-5 | .
CATSRIMGQSNSPLHF | TGTGCCACCAGCAGGATAATGGGACAGTCTAATTCACCCCTCCACTTT | TRBV15 | . | TRBJ1-6 | TRBD1
CASSLVDGGLYGYTF | TGTGCCAGCAGCTTAGTGGACGGAGGCCTCTATGGCTACACCTTC | TRBV13 | . | TRBJ1-2 | .
CASSNGQGLTGELFF | TGCGCCAGCAGCAACGGACAGGGGCTCACCGGGGAGCTGTTTTTT | TRBV5-1 | . | TRBJ2-2 | TRBD1
CASTYGQGGSPLHF | TGTGCCAGCACCTACGGACAGGGAGGGTCACCCCTCCACTTT | TRBV7-9 | few | TRBJ1-6 | TRBD1
CASSVGGAGTEAFF | TGTGCCAGCAGCGTAGGCGGGGCGGGCACTGAAGCTTTCTTT | TRBV9 | few | TRBJ1-1 | .
CASSQELPGGIGNYGYTF | TGTGCCAGCAGCCAAGAGTTGCCAGGGGGAATTGGTAACTATGGCTACACCTTC | TRBV3-1/TRBV3-2 | once | TRBJ1-2 | TRBD1
CASSVGIHGSEGNTIYF | TGTGCCAGCAGCGTAGGGATCCACGGGTCGGAAGGAAACACCATATATTTT | TRBV9 | . | TRBJ1-3 | .
CASSLDGSNYGYTF | TGCGCCAGCAGCCTGGACGGTTCTAACTATGGCTACACCTTC | TRBV5-1 | . | TRBJ1-2 | .
CASSITGNRNQPQHF | TGTGCCAGTAGTATTACGGGGAACCGAAATCAGCCCCAGCATTTT | TRBV19 | . | TRBJ1-5 | .
CASSEAQGRGYGYTF | TGTGCCAGCAGTGAAGCGCAGGGGCGCGGCTATGGCTACACCTTC | TRBV2 | . | TRBJ1-2 | .
CASSPNGGYGEQFF | TGCGCCAGCAGCCCTAATGGGGGGTACGGTGAGCAGTTCTTC | TRBV5-1 | . | TRBJ2-1 | .
CASSLGRGEYNEQFF | TGTGCCAGCAGCTTGGGGCGGGGGGAATACAATGAGCAGTTCTTC | TRBV11-2 | . | TRBJ2-1 | TRBD2